This T cell receptor (beta chain) emerged from a study of shared clonotypes between healthy human individuals. Method: immunoSEQ multiplex PCR; TCRdb's copy keeps in-frame clones and lacks some. This sample has 1.5 million to 1.9 million clones, with approximately 98% found just once. This CDR3 has 16 amino acids. This clonotype originated in a young man in good health. What was sequenced was naive CD4+ T cells sorted from blood. This sample's subset: CD45RA+ positively selected. The chain is built from TRBV21-1 and TRBJ1-5; the tabulated D call, TRBD1, remains unverified against the DNA. TRBV21-1 constitutes a pseudogene. Here the CDR3 reads CASSKRGDRGNQPQHF. The CDR3 DNA follows: TGTGCCAGCAGCAAAAGAGGGGACAGGGGTAATCAGCCCCAGCATTTT.